These T cell receptor beta chains were read from a single sample in a study of cytomegalovirus exposure and HLA in healthy donors. Clones were sequenced by immunoSEQ multiplex PCR, and TCRdb holds only the in-frame ones, with some missing. This table holds 110,000 to 150,000 clones. Sequences were obtained from PBMCs. The source of these receptors is a man aged 40-55 years in good health and CMV-seronegative. CDR3s include the opening cysteine and the closing phenylalanine or tryptophan. D genes are given only for firm matches.

J gene | CDR3 length | D gene | V gene | CDR3 protein | CDR3 DNA
TRBJ1-2 | 13 | NA | TRBV28 | CASSLKKAYGYTF | TGTGCCAGCAGTTTAAAGAAAGCTTATGGCTACACCTTC
TRBJ1-5 | 16 | NA | TRBV18 | CASSPPATGVDQPQHF | TGTGCCAGCTCACCACCGGCTACAGGTGTGGATCAGCCCCAGCATTTT
TRBJ1-1 | 13 | NA | TRBV4-3 | CASSQDGGNEAFF | TGCGCCAGCAGCCAAGACGGGGGTAATGAAGCTTTCTTT
TRBJ2-7 | 15 | NA | TRBV11-2 | CASSLGGTGNYEQYF | TGTGCCAGCAGCTTAGGGGGAACGGGGAACTACGAGCAGTACTTC
TRBJ1-4 | 21 | TRBD1 | TRBV27 | CASSLSSAWARGRYANEKLFF | TGTGCCAGCAGTTTATCTTCCGCGTGGGCCAGGGGGAGGTATGCTAATGAAAAACTGTTTTTT
TRBJ2-4 | 14 | TRBD2 | TRBV7-9 | CASSLGLRKNIQYF | TGTGCCAGCAGCTTGGGACTACGCAAAAACATTCAGTACTTC
TRBJ1-1 | 14 | NA | TRBV27 | CASSSWVDGTEAFF | TGTGCCAGCAGTTCCTGGGTTGACGGGACTGAAGCTTTCTTT
TRBJ1-2 | 13 | NA | TRBV6-4 | CASSGGANYGYTF | TGTGCCAGCAGTGGGGGAGCTAACTATGGCTACACCTTC
TRBJ2-5 | 15 | TRBD2 | TRBV2 | CASRIASGGQETQYF | TGTGCCAGCAGAATAGCTAGCGGGGGTCAAGAGACCCAGTACTTC
TRBJ1-6 | 15 | NA | TRBV7-2 | CASSLEQLYNSPLHF | TGTGCCAGCAGCTTAGAACAGCTATATAATTCACCCCTCCACTTT
TRBJ1-6 | 16 | NA | TRBV6-1 | CASSESLSSYNSPLHF | TGTGCCAGCAGTGAGTCCCTTAGCTCCTATAATTCACCCCTCCACTTT
TRBJ2-1 | 15 | TRBD2 | TRBV2 | CASRATSGGYNEQFF | TGTGCCAGCAGGGCGACTAGCGGGGGTTACAATGAGCAGTTCTTC
TRBJ2-7 | 16 | TRBD2 | TRBV6-5 | CASSYSASGGTYEQYF | TGTGCCAGCAGTTACTCGGCTAGCGGGGGAACCTACGAGCAGTACTTC